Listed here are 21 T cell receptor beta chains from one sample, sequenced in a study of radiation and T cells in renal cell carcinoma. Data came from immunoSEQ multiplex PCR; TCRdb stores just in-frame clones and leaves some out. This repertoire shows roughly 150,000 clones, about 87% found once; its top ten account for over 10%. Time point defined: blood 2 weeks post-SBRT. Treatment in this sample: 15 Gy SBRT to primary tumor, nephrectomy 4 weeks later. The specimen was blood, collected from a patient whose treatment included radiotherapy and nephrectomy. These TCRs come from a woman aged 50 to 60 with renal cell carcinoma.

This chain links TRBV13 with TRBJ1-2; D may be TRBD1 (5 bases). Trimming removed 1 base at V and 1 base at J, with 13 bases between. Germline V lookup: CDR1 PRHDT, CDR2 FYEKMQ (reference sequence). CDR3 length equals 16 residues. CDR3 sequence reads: CASSLDRLGFNYGYTF. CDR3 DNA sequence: TGTGCCAGCAGCTTAGACAGGTTGGGATTTAACTATGGCTACACCTTC.

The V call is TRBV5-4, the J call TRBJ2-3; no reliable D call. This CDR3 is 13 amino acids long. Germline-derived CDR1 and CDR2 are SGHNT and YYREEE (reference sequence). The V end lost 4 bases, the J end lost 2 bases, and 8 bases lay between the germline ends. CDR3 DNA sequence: TGTGCCAGCAGCCGGGCCTCCACAGATACGCAGTATTTT. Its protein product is CASSRASTDTQYF.

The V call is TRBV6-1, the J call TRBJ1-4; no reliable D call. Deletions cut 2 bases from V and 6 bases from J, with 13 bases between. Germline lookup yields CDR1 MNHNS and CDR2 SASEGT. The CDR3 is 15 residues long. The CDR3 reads CASSETAGGDEKLFF. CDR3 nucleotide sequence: TGTGCCAGCAGTGAAACTGCAGGAGGAGATGAAAAACTGTTTTTT.

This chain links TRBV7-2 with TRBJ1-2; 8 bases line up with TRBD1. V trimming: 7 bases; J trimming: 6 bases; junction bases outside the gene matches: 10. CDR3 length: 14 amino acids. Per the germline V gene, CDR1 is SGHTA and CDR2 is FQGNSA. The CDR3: CASKGARTGNGYTF. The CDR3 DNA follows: TGTGCCAGCAAGGGGGCTAGGACAGGGAATGGCTACACCTTC.

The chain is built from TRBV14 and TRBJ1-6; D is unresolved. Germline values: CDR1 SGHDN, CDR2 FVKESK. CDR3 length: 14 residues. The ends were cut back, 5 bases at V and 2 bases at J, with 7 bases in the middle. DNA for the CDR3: TGTGCCAGCAGCTTGAGGGCCTATAATTCACCCCTCCACTTT. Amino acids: CASSLRAYNSPLHF. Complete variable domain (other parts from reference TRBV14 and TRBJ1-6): EAGVTQFPSHSVIEKGQTVTLRCDPISGHDNLYWYRRVMGKEIKFLLHFVKESKQDESGMPNNRFLAERTGGTYSTLKVQPAELEDSGVYFCASSLRAYNSPLHFGNGTRLTVT.

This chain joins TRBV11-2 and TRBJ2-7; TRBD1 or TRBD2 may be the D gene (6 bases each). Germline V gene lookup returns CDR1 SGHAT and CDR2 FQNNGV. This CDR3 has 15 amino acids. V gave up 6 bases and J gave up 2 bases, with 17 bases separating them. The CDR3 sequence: CASRQEGGSAYEQYF. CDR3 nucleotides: TGTGCCAGCAGACAAGAGGGGGGAAGTGCCTACGAGCAGTACTTC.

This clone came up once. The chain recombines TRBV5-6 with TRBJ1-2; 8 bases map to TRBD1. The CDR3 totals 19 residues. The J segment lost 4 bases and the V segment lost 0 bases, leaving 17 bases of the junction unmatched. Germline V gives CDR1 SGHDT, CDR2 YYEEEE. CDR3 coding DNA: TGTGCCAGCAGCTTGGCCCCGGCAGGGGGCTTTGGGGCCTCCTATGGCTACACCTTC. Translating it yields CASSLAPAGGFGASYGYTF.

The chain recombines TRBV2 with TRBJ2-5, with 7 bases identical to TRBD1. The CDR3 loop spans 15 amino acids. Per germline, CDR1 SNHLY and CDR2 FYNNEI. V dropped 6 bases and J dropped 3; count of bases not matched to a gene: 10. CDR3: CASRLRTGGKETQYF. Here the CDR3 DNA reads TGTGCCAGCAGACTGCGGACAGGAGGAAAAGAGACCCAGTACTTC.

The CDR3 sequence: CASSAQDTGELFF. The DNA of the CDR3 is TGTGCCAGCAGCGCACAGGACACCGGGGAGCTGTTTTTT. The V gene is TRBV9, the J gene TRBJ2-2, with TRBD1 as a possible D gene (5 bases). Trimming left V 3 bases short and J 3 bases short, with 6 bases between. There are 13 residues in the CDR3. Germline V CDR1 and CDR2: SGDLS, YYNGEE. The variable domain in full, with the rest retrieved from reference TRBV9 and TRBJ2-2, is DSGVTQTPKHLITATGQRVTLRCSPRSGDLSVYWYQQSLDQGLQFLIQYYNGEERAKGNILERFSAQQFPDLHSELNLSSLELGDSALYFCASSAQDTGELFFGEGSRLTVL.

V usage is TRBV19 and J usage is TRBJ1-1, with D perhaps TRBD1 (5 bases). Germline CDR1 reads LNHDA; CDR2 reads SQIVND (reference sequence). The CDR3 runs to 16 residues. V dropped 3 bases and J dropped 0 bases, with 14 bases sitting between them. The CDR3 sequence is CASSMGGHRMNTEAFF. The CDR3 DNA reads TGTGCCAGTAGTATGGGCGGACACCGAATGAACACTGAAGCTTTCTTT.

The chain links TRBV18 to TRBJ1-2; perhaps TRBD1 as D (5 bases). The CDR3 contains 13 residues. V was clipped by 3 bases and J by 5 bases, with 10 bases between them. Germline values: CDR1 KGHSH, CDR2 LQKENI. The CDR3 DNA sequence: TGTGCCAGCTCACCCGGGACGGATTATGGCTACACCTTC. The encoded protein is CASSPGTDYGYTF.

The CDR3 DNA reads as TGCGCCAGCAGCTTCCGGGAGCACAATGAGCAGTTCTTC. As protein: CASSFREHNEQFF. The V call is TRBV5-1, the J call TRBJ2-1, with TRBD2 as a possible D gene (6 bases). The CDR3 totals 13 residues. Germline values: CDR1 SGHRS, CDR2 YFSETQ. Trimming took off 2 bases at V and 5 bases at J, with 8 bases between the two ends.

The CDR3 region is CSVAEVPRAFF. The CDR3 bases are TGCAGCGTTGCCGAGGTTCCCAGGGCTTTCTTT. The V and J genes are TRBV29-1 and TRBJ1-1; no definite D call. This CDR3 has 11 residues. The V gene lost 4 bases and the J gene lost 11 bases, with 14 bases spanning the gap. Per germline, CDR1 SQVTM and CDR2 ANQGSEA. Together with reference TRBV29-1 and TRBJ1-1, the CDR3 gives the full variable domain: SAVISQKPSRDICQRGTSLTIQCQVDSQVTMMFWYRQQPGQSLTLIATANQGSEATYESGFVIDKFPISRPNLTFSTLTVSNMSPEDSSIYLCSVAEVPRAFFGQGTRLTVV.

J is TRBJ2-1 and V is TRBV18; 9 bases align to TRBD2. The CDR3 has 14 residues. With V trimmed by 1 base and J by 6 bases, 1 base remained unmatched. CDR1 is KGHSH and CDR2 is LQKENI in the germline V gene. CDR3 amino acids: CASSPQRGANEQFF. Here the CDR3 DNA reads TGTGCCAGCTCACCACAGCGGGGGGCCAATGAGCAGTTCTTC.

CDR3 coding DNA: TGTGCCAGCAGTTACCCTAGCGGGGGGGCCATGGAGACCCAGTACTTC. Its translation is CASSYPSGGAMETQYF. The V gene is TRBV6-6, the J gene TRBJ2-5; 12 bases map to TRBD2. The CDR3 is 16 amino acids. Germline CDR1 MNHNY, CDR2 SVGAGI (reference sequence). The ends lost 2 bases at V and 5 bases at J; junction bases unmatched: 6.

Here the CDR3 DNA reads TGTGCCAGCTCCTGGGAACAGGAGACCTACGAGCAGTACTTC. Translation gives CASSWEQETYEQYF. V and J are TRBV18 and TRBJ2-7, with D possibly TRBD1 on 5 matching bases. Per germline, CDR1 KGHSH and CDR2 LQKENI. The CDR3 loop spans 14 amino acids. V gave up 6 bases and J gave up 2 bases, with 14 bases separating them.

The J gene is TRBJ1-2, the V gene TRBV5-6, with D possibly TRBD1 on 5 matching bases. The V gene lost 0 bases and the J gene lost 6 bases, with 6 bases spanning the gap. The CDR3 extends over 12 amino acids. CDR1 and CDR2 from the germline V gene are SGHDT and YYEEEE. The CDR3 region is CASSLVRDGYTF. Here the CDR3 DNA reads TGTGCCAGCAGCTTGGTCAGGGATGGCTACACCTTC. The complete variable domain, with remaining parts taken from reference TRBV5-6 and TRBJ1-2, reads DAGVTQSPTHLIKTRGQQVTLRCSPKSGHDTVSWYQQALGQGPQFIFQYYEEEERQRGNFPDRFSGHQFPNYSSELNVNALLLGDSALYLCASSLVRDGYTFGSGTRLTVV.

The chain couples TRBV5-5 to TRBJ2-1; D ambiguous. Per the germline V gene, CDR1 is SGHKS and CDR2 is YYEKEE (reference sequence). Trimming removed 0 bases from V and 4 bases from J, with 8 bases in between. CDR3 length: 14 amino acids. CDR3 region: CASSLEPYYNEQFF. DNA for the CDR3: TGTGCCAGCAGCTTGGAGCCTTATTACAATGAGCAGTTCTTC.

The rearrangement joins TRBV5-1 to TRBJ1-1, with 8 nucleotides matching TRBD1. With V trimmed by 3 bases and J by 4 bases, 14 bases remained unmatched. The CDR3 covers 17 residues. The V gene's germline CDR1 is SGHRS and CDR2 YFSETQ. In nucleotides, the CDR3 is TGCGCCAGCAGCTCAAGGACAGGGAGCACCACCCTCACTGAAGCTTTCTTT. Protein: CASSSRTGSTTLTEAFF.

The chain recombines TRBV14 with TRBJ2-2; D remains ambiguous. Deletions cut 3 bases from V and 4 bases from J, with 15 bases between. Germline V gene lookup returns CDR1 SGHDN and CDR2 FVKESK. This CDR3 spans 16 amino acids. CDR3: CASSHSSTARTGELFF. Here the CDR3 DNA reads TGTGCCAGCAGCCATTCCAGCACAGCCCGCACCGGGGAGCTGTTTTTT.

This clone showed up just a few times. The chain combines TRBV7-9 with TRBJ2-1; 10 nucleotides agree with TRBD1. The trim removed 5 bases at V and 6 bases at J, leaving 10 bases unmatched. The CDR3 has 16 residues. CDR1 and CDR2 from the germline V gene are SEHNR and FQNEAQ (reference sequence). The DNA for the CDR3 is TGTGCCAGCAGCCTCTCCGGGACAGGGGAGGTCAATGAGCAGTTCTTC. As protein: CASSLSGTGEVNEQFF.